This TCR beta chain is from a study of radiotherapy plus CTLA-4 blockade in lung cancer. Data came from immunoSEQ multiplex PCR; TCRdb stores just in-frame clones and leaves some out. Of 11,000 to 15,000 clones in the sample, 55% to 80% were seen once. A few counts support this clone. The receptor was isolated from a human donor with non-small cell lung cancer whose response to radiotherapy plus ipilimumab could not be evaluated. Sequencing used peripheral blood, obtained from a patient treated with radiotherapy plus ipilimumab.

The CDR3 sequence is CASSLRGTDYEQYF. The CDR3 bases are TGTGCCAGCAGCCTGCGCGGGACGGACTACGAGCAGTACTTC. The chain carries TRBV5-5 and TRBJ1-2, with a tentative D call TRBD2 (6 bases). The J call may be in error: the DNA end matches TRBJ2-7 better. CDR1 is SGHKS and CDR2 is YYEKEE in the germline V gene (reference sequence). This CDR3 contains 14 residues.